The sequence of this T cell receptor (beta chain) was determined in a study of human T cells and chemical hapten exposure. Study-level results: Expanded TCRs showed more large CDR3 clusters than pre-sensitization or healthy control sets.

The time point is: patch test 2, 6 weeks after DPC sensitization. The treatment: therapeutic diphenylcyclopropenone sensitization with weekly scalp DPC. This CDR3 comprises 15 residues. With 2 bases clipped from V and 4 bases from J, the junction kept 3 bases outside the gene matches. The table lists this clonotype with many counts. Its antigen is unidentified. TCRdb re-analysed the RACE reads in MiXCR, keeping a single row per CDR3 protein. The profile shows over 130,000 distinct CDR3 sequences, approximately 12% of them singletons. The specimen comprised whole blood, sampled in connection with sensitization to the hapten diphenylcyclopropenone (DPC). The receptor was isolated from a woman in her fifties or sixties with alopecia areata. Some clones in this sample may be carry-over from other donors' samples. This chain links TRBV12-3 or TRBV12-4 with TRBJ2-1; TRBD2 matches 9 bases. This CDR3 reads CASSLSSGGYNEQFF. As DNA, the CDR3 is TGTGCCAGCAGTTTAAGTAGCGGGGGATACAATGAGCAGTTCTTC.